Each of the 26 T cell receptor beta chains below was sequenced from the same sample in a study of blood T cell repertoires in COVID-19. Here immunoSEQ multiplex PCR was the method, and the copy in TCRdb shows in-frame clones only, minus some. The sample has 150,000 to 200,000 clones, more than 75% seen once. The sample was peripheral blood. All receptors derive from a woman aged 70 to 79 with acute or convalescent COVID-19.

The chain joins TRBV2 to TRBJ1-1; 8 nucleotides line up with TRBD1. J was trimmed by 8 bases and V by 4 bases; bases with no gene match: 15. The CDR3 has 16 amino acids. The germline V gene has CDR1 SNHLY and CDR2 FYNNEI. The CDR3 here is CASSAWGIDRGGEAFF. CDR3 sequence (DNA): TGTGCCAGCAGTGCGTGGGGGATCGACAGGGGCGGGGAAGCTTTCTTT.

The CDR3 DNA follows: TGTGCCAGCAGCTACAGGGGCAATGAGCAGTTCTTC. It specifies CASSYRGNEQFF. The rearrangement joins TRBV7-8 to TRBJ2-1; 7 bases fit TRBD1. Germline trimming cut 4 bases from V and 6 bases from J; bases unmatched to any gene: 0. Per germline, CDR1 SGHVS and CDR2 FQNEAQ. The CDR3 sequence is 12 residues long. The full variable domain, rest sourced from reference TRBV7-8 and TRBJ2-1, is GAGVSQSPRYKVAKRGQDVALRCDPISGHVSLFWYQQALGQGPEFLTYFQNEAQLDKSGLPSDRFFAERPEGSVSTLKIQRTQQEDSAVYLCASSYRGNEQFFGPGTRLTVL.

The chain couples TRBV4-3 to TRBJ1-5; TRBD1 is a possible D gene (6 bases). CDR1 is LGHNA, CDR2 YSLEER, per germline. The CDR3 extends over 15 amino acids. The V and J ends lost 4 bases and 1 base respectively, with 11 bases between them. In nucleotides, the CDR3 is TGCGCCAGCAGCCGTTCTAGGGGGAGCAATCAGCCCCAGCATTTT. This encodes CASSRSRGSNQPQHF.

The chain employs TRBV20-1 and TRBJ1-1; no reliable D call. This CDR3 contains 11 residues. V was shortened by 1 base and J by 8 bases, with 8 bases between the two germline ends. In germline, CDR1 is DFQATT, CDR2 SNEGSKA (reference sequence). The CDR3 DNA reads TGCAGTGCTAGAGGGGCCCGGGAAGCTTTCTTT. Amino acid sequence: CSARGAREAFF.

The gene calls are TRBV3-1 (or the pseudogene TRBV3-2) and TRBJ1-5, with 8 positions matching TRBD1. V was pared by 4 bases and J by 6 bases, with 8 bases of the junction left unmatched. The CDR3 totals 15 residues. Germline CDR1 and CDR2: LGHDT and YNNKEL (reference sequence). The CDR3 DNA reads TGTGCCAGCAGCCTCAGAGGGACAGGCCTTCAGCCCCAGCATTTT. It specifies CASSLRGTGLQPQHF.

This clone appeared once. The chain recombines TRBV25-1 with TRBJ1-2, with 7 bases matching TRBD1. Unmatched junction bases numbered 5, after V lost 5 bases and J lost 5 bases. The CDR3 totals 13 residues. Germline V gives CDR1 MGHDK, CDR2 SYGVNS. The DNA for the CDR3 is TGTGCCAGCAGTTACAGGGGCCTGTATGGCTACACCTTC. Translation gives CASSYRGLYGYTF.

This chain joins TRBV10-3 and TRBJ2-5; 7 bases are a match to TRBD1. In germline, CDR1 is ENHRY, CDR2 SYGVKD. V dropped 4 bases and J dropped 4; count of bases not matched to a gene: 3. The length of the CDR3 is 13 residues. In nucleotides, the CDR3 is TGTGCCATCAGTGGAGGGGGCGGAGAGACCCAGTACTTC. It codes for CAISGGGGETQYF.

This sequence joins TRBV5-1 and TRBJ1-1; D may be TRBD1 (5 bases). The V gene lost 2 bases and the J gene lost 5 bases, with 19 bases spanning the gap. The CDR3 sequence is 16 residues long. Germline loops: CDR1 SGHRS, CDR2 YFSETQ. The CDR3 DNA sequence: TGCGCCAGCAGCTTATCCTTGGGGGGGAAGGGTACTGAAGCTTTCTTT. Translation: CASSLSLGGKGTEAFF.

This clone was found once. The CDR3: CASSLADRGQLDGAFF. The CDR3, as DNA: TGTGCCAGCAGCTTAGCGGACAGGGGACAGTTAGACGGAGCTTTCTTT. This chain links TRBV7-2 with TRBJ1-1; 9 bases map to TRBD1. Trimming took 0 bases from V and 10 from J; bases not matched to a gene: 12. This CDR3 has 16 amino acids. In germline, CDR1 is SGHTA, CDR2 FQGNSA.

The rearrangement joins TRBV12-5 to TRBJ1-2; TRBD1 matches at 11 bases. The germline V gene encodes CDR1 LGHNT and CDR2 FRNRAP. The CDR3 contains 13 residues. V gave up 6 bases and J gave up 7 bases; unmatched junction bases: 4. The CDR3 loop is CASGWDRGFGYTF. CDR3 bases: TGTGCTAGTGGCTGGGACAGGGGGTTTGGCTACACCTTC.

The CDR3 here is CASSSLGQGGSPLHF. The CDR3 DNA follows: TGTGCCAGCAGTTCCCTGGGACAGGGAGGTTCACCCCTCCACTTT. The chain joins TRBV6-5 to TRBJ1-6; TRBD1 matches 9 bases. Trimming took 4 bases from V and 9 from J; bases not matched to a gene: 7. This CDR3 spans 15 amino acids. Looked up from germline, CDR1 is MNHEY and CDR2 is SVGAGI.

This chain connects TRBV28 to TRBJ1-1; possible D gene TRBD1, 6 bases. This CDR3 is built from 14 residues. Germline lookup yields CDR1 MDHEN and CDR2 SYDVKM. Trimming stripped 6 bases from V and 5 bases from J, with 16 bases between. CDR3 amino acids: CASRRLPRGTEAFF. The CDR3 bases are TGTGCCAGCAGACGGTTACCCAGGGGTACTGAAGCTTTCTTT. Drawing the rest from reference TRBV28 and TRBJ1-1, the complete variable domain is DVKVTQSSRYLVKRTGEKVFLECVQDMDHENMFWYRQDPGLGLRLIYFSYDVKMKEKGDIPEGYSVSREKKERFSLILESASTNQTSMYLCASRRLPRGTEAFFGQGTRLTVV.

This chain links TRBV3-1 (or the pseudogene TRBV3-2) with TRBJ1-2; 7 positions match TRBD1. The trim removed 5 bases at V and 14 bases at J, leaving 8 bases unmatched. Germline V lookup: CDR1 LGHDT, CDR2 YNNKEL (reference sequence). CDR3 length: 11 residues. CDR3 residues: CASSTLQGTTF. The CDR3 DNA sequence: TGTGCCAGCAGCACCCTACAGGGGACTACCTTC.

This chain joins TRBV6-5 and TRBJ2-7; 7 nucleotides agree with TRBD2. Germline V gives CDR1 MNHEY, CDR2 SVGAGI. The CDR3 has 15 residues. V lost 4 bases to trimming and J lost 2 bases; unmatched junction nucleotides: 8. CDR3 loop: CASSLAGAATYEQYF. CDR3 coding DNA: TGTGCCAGCAGTTTGGCGGGAGCGGCCACCTACGAGCAGTACTTC.

CDR3 DNA sequence: TGTGCCAGCTCACCCCCTAGCGGGACACTATTCACAGATACGCAGTATTTT. Amino acid sequence: CASSPPSGTLFTDTQYF. The rearrangement joins TRBV18 to TRBJ2-3; TRBD2 matches at 9 bases. V trimming: 3 bases; J trimming: 2 bases; junction bases outside the gene matches: 9. CDR3 length equals 17 residues. CDR1 KGHSH and CDR2 LQKENI come from the germline V gene.

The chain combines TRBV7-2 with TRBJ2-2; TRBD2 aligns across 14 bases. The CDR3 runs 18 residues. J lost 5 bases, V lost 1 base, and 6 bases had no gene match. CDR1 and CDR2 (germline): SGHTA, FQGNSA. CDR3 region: CASSLGGGLAGVTGELFF. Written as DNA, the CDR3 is TGTGCCAGCAGCTTAGGAGGGGGACTAGCGGGAGTTACCGGGGAGCTGTTTTTT.

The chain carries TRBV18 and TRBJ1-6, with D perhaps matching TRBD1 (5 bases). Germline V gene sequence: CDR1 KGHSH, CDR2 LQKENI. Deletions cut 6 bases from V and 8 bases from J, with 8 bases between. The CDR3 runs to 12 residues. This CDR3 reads CASSLGDSPLHF. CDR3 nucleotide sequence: TGTGCCAGCTCTCTAGGGGATTCACCCCTCCACTTT.

DNA for the CDR3: TGTGCCAGCAGTTCCGGGGACATACATGGCTACACCTTC. This translates into CASSSGDIHGYTF. This chain joins TRBV6-5 and TRBJ1-2, with TRBD1 as a possible D gene (6 bases). CDR3 length equals 13 residues. Germline lookup yields CDR1 MNHEY and CDR2 SVGAGI. The V end was cut by 4 bases, the J end by 6 bases, with 12 bases between.

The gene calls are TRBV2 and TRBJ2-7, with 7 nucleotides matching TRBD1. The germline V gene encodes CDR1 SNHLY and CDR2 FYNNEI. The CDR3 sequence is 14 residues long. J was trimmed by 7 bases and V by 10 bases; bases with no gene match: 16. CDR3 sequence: CANKPDRRGMEQYF. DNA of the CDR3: TGTGCCAACAAACCCGATCGCAGGGGGATGGAGCAGTACTTC.

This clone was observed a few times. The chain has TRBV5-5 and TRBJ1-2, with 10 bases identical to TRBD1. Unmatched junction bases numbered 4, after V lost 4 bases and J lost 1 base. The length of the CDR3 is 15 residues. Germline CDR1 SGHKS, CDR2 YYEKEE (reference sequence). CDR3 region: CASSPRTGGNYGYTF. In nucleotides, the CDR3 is TGTGCCAGCAGCCCCAGGACAGGGGGTAACTATGGCTACACCTTC.

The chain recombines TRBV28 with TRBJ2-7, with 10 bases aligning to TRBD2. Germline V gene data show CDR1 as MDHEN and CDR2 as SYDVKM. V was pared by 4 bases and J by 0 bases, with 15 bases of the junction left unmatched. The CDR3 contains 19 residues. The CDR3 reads CASSSRRGGLAGASYEQYF. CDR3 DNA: TGTGCCAGCAGTTCCCGACGAGGAGGGCTAGCGGGGGCCTCCTACGAGCAGTACTTC. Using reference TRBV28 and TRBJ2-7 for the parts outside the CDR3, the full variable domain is DVKVTQSSRYLVKRTGEKVFLECVQDMDHENMFWYRQDPGLGLRLIYFSYDVKMKEKGDIPEGYSVSREKKERFSLILESASTNQTSMYLCASSSRRGGLAGASYEQYFGPGTRLTVT.

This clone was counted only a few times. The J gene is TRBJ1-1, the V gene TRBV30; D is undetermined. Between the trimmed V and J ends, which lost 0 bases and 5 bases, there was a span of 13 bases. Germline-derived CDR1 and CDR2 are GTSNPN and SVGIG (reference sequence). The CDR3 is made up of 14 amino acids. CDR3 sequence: CAWSVVPGETEAFF. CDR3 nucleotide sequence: TGTGCCTGGAGTGTCGTCCCAGGCGAAACTGAAGCTTTCTTT.

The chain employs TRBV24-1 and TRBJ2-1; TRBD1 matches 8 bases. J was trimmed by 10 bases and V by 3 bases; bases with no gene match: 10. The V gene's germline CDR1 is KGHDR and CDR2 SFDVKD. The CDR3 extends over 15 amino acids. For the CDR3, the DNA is TGTGCCACCAGTGATCGGACAGGGAGCCTTTTGGAGCAGTTCTTC. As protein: CATSDRTGSLLEQFF.

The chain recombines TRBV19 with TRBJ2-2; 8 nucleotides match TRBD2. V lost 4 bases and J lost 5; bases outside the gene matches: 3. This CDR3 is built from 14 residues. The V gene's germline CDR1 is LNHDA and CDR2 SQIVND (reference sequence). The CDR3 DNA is TGTGCCAGTAGTAAGGGCGGGAGGACCGGGGAGCTGTTTTTT. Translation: CASSKGGRTGELFF.

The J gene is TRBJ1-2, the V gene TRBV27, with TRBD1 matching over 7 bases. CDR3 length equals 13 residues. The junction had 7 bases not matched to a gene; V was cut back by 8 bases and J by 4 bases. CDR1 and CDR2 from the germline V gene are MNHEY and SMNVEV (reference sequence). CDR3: CASSRDSSYGYTF. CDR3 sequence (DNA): TGTGCCAGCTCACGGGACAGCAGCTATGGCTACACCTTC.

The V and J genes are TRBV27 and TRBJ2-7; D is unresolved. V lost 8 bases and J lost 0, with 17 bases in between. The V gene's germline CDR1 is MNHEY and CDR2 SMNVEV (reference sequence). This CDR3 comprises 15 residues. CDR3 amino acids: CASGSTLGLSYEQYF. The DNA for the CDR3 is TGTGCCAGCGGTTCGACACTGGGTCTCTCCTACGAGCAGTACTTC.